The next 21 T cell receptor beta chains were all read from a single sample in a study of shared clonotypes between healthy human individuals. The naive CD8 population came from CD45RO-negative cells selected for CCR7, without terminally differentiated effector memory CD45RA+ cells. The method was immunoSEQ multiplex PCR; TCRdb's version includes in-frame clones alone and lacks a portion of them. The profile shows about 2.2 million clones, about 93% of them singletons. Sequencing input: naive CD8+ T cells from PBMCs. Receptors originate from a young man in good health. Some clones in this sample may be carry-over from other donors' samples.

The chain links TRBV4-2 to TRBJ2-1; 7 bases match TRBD2. This CDR3 spans 18 amino acids. V dropped 4 bases and J dropped 0; count of bases not matched to a gene: 12. The V gene's germline CDR1 is LGHNA and CDR2 YNFKEQ. The CDR3 region has the DNA TGTGCCAGCAGCCGGCCTGGGACTACCCGGAGCTCCTACAATGAGCAGTTCTTC. Amino acids: CASSRPGTTRSSYNEQFF.

The chain links TRBV28 to TRBJ2-7; possibly TRBD1 for D (6 bases). The germline V gene has CDR1 MDHEN and CDR2 SYDVKM. V lost 2 bases, J lost 7 bases, and 15 bases lay in between. The length of the CDR3 is 14 residues. This CDR3 reads CASSLRWDTGEQYF. The DNA for the CDR3 is TGTGCCAGCAGTTTACGCTGGGACACGGGAGAGCAGTACTTC.

A few counts support this clone. The genes are TRBV29-1 and TRBJ1-1; D might be TRBD1 (6 bases). The CDR3 consists of 14 residues. Germline V gene lookup returns CDR1 SQVTM and CDR2 ANQGSEA. Trimming stripped 3 bases from V and 0 bases from J, with 11 bases between. CDR3 nucleotide sequence: TGCAGCGTTGAGTTCAGGGGAATGAACACTGAAGCTTTCTTT. Translation: CSVEFRGMNTEAFF.

This clone was observed once. V and J are TRBV28 and TRBJ2-3, with D unresolved. This CDR3 has 14 amino acids. CDR1 MDHEN and CDR2 SYDVKM come from the germline V gene. Trimming left V 5 bases short and J 4 bases short, with 13 bases between. The CDR3 bases are TGTGCCAGCAGTCCCCTTTCCGCTGCAGATACGCAGTATTTT. This translates into CASSPLSAADTQYF.

V and J are TRBV4-3 and TRBJ2-7; the D gene could be TRBD1 or TRBD2 (6 bases each). The CDR3 contains 16 residues. CDR1 and CDR2 (germline): LGHNA, YSLEER. Between the trimmed V and J ends, which lost 3 bases and 2 bases, there was a span of 17 bases. The CDR3 protein is CASSHSGEDYTYEQYF. For the CDR3, the DNA is TGCGCCAGCAGCCATTCAGGGGAGGACTACACCTACGAGCAGTACTTC.

The V gene is TRBV5-8, the J gene TRBJ2-2; 7 bases fit TRBD2. CDR1 and CDR2 from the germline V gene are SGHTS and YDEGEE. This CDR3 has 14 residues. With 3 bases clipped from V and 6 bases from J, the junction kept 5 bases outside the gene matches. The CDR3: CASSYDREAGELFF. In DNA form, the CDR3 reads TGTGCCAGCAGCTACGACCGGGAGGCCGGGGAGCTGTTTTTT.

The chain uses TRBV7-2 and TRBJ2-7; D possibly corresponds to TRBD1 (6 bases). The V end was cut by 5 bases, the J end by 9 bases, with 23 bases between. There are 15 residues in the CDR3. CDR1 is SGHTA and CDR2 is FQGNSA in the germline V gene. This chain's CDR3 is CASSRTGDKLRGQYF. CDR3 sequence (DNA): TGTGCCAGCAGCCGGACTGGGGACAAACTACGAGGGCAGTACTTC.

This sequence joins TRBV6-5 and TRBJ2-1; no reliable D call. V lost 8 bases to trimming and J lost 0 bases, with 8 bases between them. The CDR3 spans 13 residues. Looked up from germline, CDR1 is MNHEY and CDR2 is SVGAGI. CDR3 coding DNA: TGTGCCAGCCGGATGCTCTCCTACAATGAGCAGTTCTTC. It encodes CASRMLSYNEQFF.

The V and J genes are TRBV4-1 and TRBJ2-3, with TRBD2 as a possible D gene (6 bases). Germline CDR1 MGHRA, CDR2 YSYEKL. V was clipped by 1 base and J by 6 bases, with 20 bases between them. The CDR3 contains 17 residues. CDR3 in DNA: TGCGCCAGCAGCCAAGTGGCTGGAGGGCCCTCCTCGGATACGCAGTATTTT. Translated, it gives CASSQVAGGPSSDTQYF.

J is TRBJ1-5 and V is TRBV5-5, with 7 bases lining up with TRBD1. Unmatched junction bases numbered 5, after V lost 2 bases and J lost 6 bases. Germline CDR1 SGHKS, CDR2 YYEKEE (reference sequence). This CDR3 is built from 14 residues. The chain's CDR3 is CASSFGQAGQPQHF. In DNA form, the CDR3 reads TGTGCCAGCAGCTTTGGACAGGCCGGTCAGCCCCAGCATTTT.

V gene TRBV29-1 combines with J gene TRBJ2-1; D tentatively reads TRBD1 or TRBD2 (5 bases each). Germline-derived CDR1 and CDR2 are SQVTM and ANQGSEA. V was shortened by 7 bases and J by 6 bases, with 10 bases between the two germline ends. The CDR3 contains 11 residues. The DNA for the CDR3 is TGCAGCGGGGACGAAAGCAATGAGCAGTTCTTC. It yields the protein CSGDESNEQFF.

With respect to this clone: The same CDR3 arises from other DNA sequences in this sample as well. The rearrangement links TRBV6-6 to TRBJ2-7; D is undetermined. Germline CDR1 MNHNY, CDR2 SVGAGI (reference sequence). The CDR3 covers 12 residues. The V end lost 0 bases, the J end lost 3 bases, and 3 bases lay between the germline ends. The CDR3 reads CASSYSNYEQYF. The CDR3 region has the DNA TGTGCCAGCAGTTACTCAAACTACGAGCAGTACTTC.

V and J are TRBV6-6 and TRBJ2-1, with 10 bases lining up with TRBD2. Per germline, CDR1 MNHNY and CDR2 SVGAGI (reference sequence). The V gene end was trimmed by 4 bases and the J gene end by 5 bases; junction bases not matched to a gene: 8. The CDR3 loop spans 16 amino acids. The DNA of the CDR3 is TGTGCCAGCAGTTCCTTGACTAGCGGGCTTAACAATGAGCAGTTCTTC. It is translated as CASSSLTSGLNNEQFF.

This chain connects TRBV2 to TRBJ1-5; D perhaps matches TRBD1 (5 bases). Germline CDR1 reads SNHLY; CDR2 reads FYNNEI. The CDR3 has 16 residues. The ends were cut back, 2 bases at V and 2 bases at J, with 13 bases in the middle. CDR3 DNA sequence: TGTGCCAGCAGTGAATTCGTAGGGGAGGGCAATCAGCCCCAGCATTTT. Translation: CASSEFVGEGNQPQHF.

This sequence joins TRBV7-2 and TRBJ2-3, with D tentatively TRBD1 (5 bases). This CDR3 region has 18 residues. Trimming took 2 bases from V and 4 from J, leaving 22 bases between them. Germline V gene lookup returns CDR1 SGHTA and CDR2 FQGNSA. The CDR3 protein is CASSLSGMGQRGPDTQYF. The CDR3 DNA is TGTGCCAGCAGCTTATCAGGGATGGGCCAGCGAGGCCCAGATACGCAGTATTTT.

The CDR3 nucleotides are TGTGCCAGCATGGATCCTGGACACCCGCAGAGAGATGAGCAGTTCTTC. This codes for CASMDPGHPQRDEQFF. This chain connects TRBV7-2 to TRBJ2-1, with a tentative D call TRBD1 (5 bases). Germline V gives CDR1 SGHTA, CDR2 FQGNSA. The CDR3 runs to 16 residues. V shed 7 bases and J shed 8 bases, with 24 bases lying between them.

The rearrangement links TRBV11-2 to TRBJ1-1, with 10 bases fitting TRBD1. The germline CDR1 and CDR2 sequences are SGHAT and FQNNGV. J lost 0 bases, V lost 3 bases, and 1 base had no gene match. This CDR3 has 15 amino acids. The DNA of the CDR3 is TGTGCCAGCAGCTTTGGGACAGGGGTGAACACTGAAGCTTTCTTT. Protein sequence: CASSFGTGVNTEAFF.

The chain combines TRBV27 with TRBJ2-3, with 9 positions matching TRBD1. The CDR3 sequence is 14 residues long. From germline, CDR1 is MNHEY and CDR2 SMNVEV (reference sequence). V lost 5 bases and J lost 5; bases outside the gene matches: 5. The CDR3 nucleotides read TGTGCCAGCAGTACGGACAGGGGTCTAGATACGCAGTATTTT. Encoded protein: CASSTDRGLDTQYF.

This chain joins TRBV7-9 and TRBJ2-7, with D possibly called TRBD1 or TRBD2 (5 bases each). The germline gives CDR1 SEHNR, CDR2 FQNEAQ (reference sequence). V gave up 5 bases and J gave up 0 bases, with 20 bases separating them. The CDR3 spans 17 residues. This chain's CDR3 is CASSERTGHKLSYEQYF. The CDR3 DNA reads TGTGCCAGCAGCGAGCGGACTGGACACAAACTCTCCTACGAGCAGTACTTC.

The chain couples TRBV11-2 to TRBJ2-7, with D hard to call. The V end was cut by 3 bases, the J end by 4 bases, with 16 bases between. This CDR3 comprises 15 residues. Germline loops: CDR1 SGHAT, CDR2 FQNNGV. CDR3 DNA: TGTGCCAGCAGCTTTATCGGTCCTCCATTGTACGAGCAGTACTTC. It specifies CASSFIGPPLYEQYF. The full variable domain, its missing parts supplied by reference TRBV11-2 and TRBJ2-7, is EAGVAQSPRYKIIEKRQSVAFWCNPISGHATLYWYQQILGQGPKLLIQFQNNGVVDDSQLPKDRFSAERLKGVDSTLKIQPAKLEDSAVYLCASSFIGPPLYEQYFGPGTRLTVT.

The chain employs TRBV15 and TRBJ2-1; D is uncertain. V was cut by 5 bases and J by 3 bases, with 11 bases left in between. CDR1 and CDR2 from the germline V gene are LNHNV and YYDKDF (reference sequence). The CDR3 runs to 14 residues. CDR3 amino acids: CATSARQFYNEQFF. The CDR3 DNA reads as TGTGCCACCAGCGCCCGTCAGTTCTACAATGAGCAGTTCTTC.